The 12 T cell receptor beta chains presented below share a single source sample, sequenced in a study of blood T cells in healthy people across ages. PCR was performed a second time for about 7 to 11 cycles using a sample-barcoded 5' primer and a J-beta primer mix. TCRdb recomputed calls from the 5' RACE reads with MiXCR, one row per CDR3 protein. This table has 550,000 to 750,000 distinct CDR3 sequences, 20% to 25% appearing once. Input material: blood. The receptors were gathered from a man between 65 and 80 years old in good health.

The genes are TRBV3-1 and TRBJ2-5; a weak D match, TRBD1 (5 bases). CDR1 is LGHDT and CDR2 is YNNKEL in the germline V gene (reference sequence). Trimming stripped 4 bases from V and 9 bases from J, with 12 bases between. The CDR3 is made up of 12 amino acids. As DNA, the CDR3 is TGTGCCAGCAGCCCACCAGACAGATCCCAGTACTTC. Translating gives CASSPPDRSQYF.

The table lists this clonotype with many counts. The chain uses TRBV24-1 and TRBJ2-2; D remains ambiguous. CDR1 is KGHDR and CDR2 is SFDVKD in the germline V gene. The CDR3 loop spans 13 amino acids. The V end was cut by 9 bases, the J end by 1 base, with 8 bases between. As DNA, the CDR3 is TGTGCCACCCATGACGGGAACACCGGGGAGCTGTTTTTT. As protein: CATHDGNTGELFF.

This chain uses TRBV7-9 with TRBJ2-5; 10 bases map to TRBD1. The end of the DNA is better explained by TRBJ2-1, so the J call may be wrong. Looked up from germline, CDR1 is SEHNR and CDR2 is FQNEAQ (reference sequence). The CDR3 covers 16 residues. CDR3 coding DNA: TGTGCCAGCAGCTTAGTTCGACAGGGGGCGAGTAATGAGCAGTTCTTC. It codes for CASSLVRQGASNEQFF.

This clonotype was counted a few times. The chain combines TRBV5-1 with TRBJ2-1; TRBD2 agrees at 13 bases. The CDR3 is 16 residues long. V shed 0 bases, J shed 5 bases, and the junction held 2 bases outside the gene matches. Germline V gene data show CDR1 as SGHRS and CDR2 as YFSETQ. In DNA form, the CDR3 reads TGCGCCAGCAGCTTGGGACTAGCGGGAGGCAACAATGAGCAGTTCTTC. Translated: CASSLGLAGGNNEQFF.

This chain uses TRBV7-2 with TRBJ2-1, with D maybe TRBD2 (6 bases). CDR1 and CDR2 (germline): SGHTA, FQGNSA. CDR3 length: 16 residues. V lost 3 bases, J lost 4 bases, and 16 bases lay in between. The CDR3 loop reads CASSLWGRGGYNEQFF. The CDR3 nucleotides are TGTGCCAGCAGCTTGTGGGGTCGGGGAGGTTACAATGAGCAGTTCTTC.

The gene calls are TRBV6-2 or TRBV6-3 and TRBJ2-7; possibly TRBD2 for D (5 bases). This CDR3 is built from 13 residues. Germline V lookup: CDR1 MNHEY, CDR2 SVGEGT. Trimming pared 6 bases from V and 2 bases from J, leaving 11 bases between. CDR3 sequence reads: CASSPTTPYEQYF. The CDR3 DNA is TGTGCCAGCAGCCCGACTACACCCTACGAGCAGTACTTC.

This clonotype was detected a few times. The chain employs TRBV20-1 and TRBJ2-5, with TRBD2 matching 10 bases. The germline V gene encodes CDR1 DFQATT and CDR2 SNEGSKA (reference sequence). Unmatched junction bases numbered 2, after V lost 3 bases and J lost 1 base. The CDR3 sequence is 14 residues long. DNA of the CDR3: TGCAGTGCTAGCACTAGCGGGGCCCAAGAGACCCAGTACTTC. This gives the protein CSASTSGAQETQYF.

This clonotype was counted between two and nine times. V is TRBV28 and J is TRBJ1-5, with a possible D match to TRBD1 (5 bases). The CDR3 is 14 amino acids. Germline values: CDR1 MDHEN, CDR2 SYDVKM. Trimming stripped 8 bases from V and 2 bases from J, with 13 bases between. The DNA for the CDR3 is TGTGCCAGCCAGGGCACGGAGGGCAATCAGCCCCAGCATTTT. Its protein product is CASQGTEGNQPQHF.

The genes are TRBV18 and TRBJ2-7, with 10 bases that match TRBD1. The trim removed 8 bases at V and 6 bases at J, leaving 7 bases unmatched. This CDR3 comprises 13 residues. CDR1 KGHSH and CDR2 LQKENI come from the germline V gene. CDR3 sequence: CASRRDRGGEQYF. CDR3 DNA: TGTGCCAGCCGCCGGGACAGGGGTGGCGAGCAGTACTTC.

This clonotype has more than one count but fewer than ten. This chain joins TRBV6-1 and TRBJ2-5; 7 bases agree with TRBD2. This CDR3 contains 13 residues. With V trimmed by 3 bases and J by 4 bases, 2 bases remained unmatched. The germline gives CDR1 MNHNS, CDR2 SASEGT. The DNA of the CDR3 is TGTGCCAGCAGTGACGGGAGGTTAGAGACCCAGTACTTC. Translated, it gives CASSDGRLETQYF.

The chain links TRBV7-9 to TRBJ1-3; D gene uncertain. Germline CDR1 is SEHNR and CDR2 is FQNEAQ (reference sequence). This CDR3 spans 18 amino acids. V gave up 5 bases and J gave up 1 base, with 21 bases separating them. CDR3 sequence: CASSLTKITGKSGNTIYF. DNA for the CDR3: TGTGCCAGCAGCCTCACTAAAATCACCGGGAAATCTGGAAACACCATATATTTT.

This clonotype was found many times. This rearrangement joins TRBV12-3 or TRBV12-4 to TRBJ2-5; tentatively, D is TRBD2 (5 bases). The germline V and J ends were trimmed by 6 bases and 3 bases, with 8 bases remaining between them. The CDR3 spans 12 residues. The CDR3 DNA is TGTGCCAGCAGGGTGAGGGAAGAGACCCAGTACTTC. Amino acids: CASRVREETQYF.